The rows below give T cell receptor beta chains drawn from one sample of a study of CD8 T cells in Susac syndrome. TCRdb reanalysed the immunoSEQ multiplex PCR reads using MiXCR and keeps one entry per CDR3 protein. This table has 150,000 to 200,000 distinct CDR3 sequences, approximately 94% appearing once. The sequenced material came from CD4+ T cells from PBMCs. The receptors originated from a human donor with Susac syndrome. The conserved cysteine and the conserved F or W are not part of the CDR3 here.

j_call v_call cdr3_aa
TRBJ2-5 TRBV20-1 SARHQETQY
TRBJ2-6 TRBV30 AWSPKGGPTTSGANVLT
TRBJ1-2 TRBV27 ASSSSGHLNYGYT
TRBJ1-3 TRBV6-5 ASSYGRIGLRGGNTIY
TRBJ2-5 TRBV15 ATSRDSRSGETQY
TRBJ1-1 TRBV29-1 SVRTLNTEAF
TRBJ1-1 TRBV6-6 ASTRTGPEAF
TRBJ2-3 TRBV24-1 ATSDSTSGTHGTQY
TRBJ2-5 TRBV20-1 SASSMGAGPQETQY
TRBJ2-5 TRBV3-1 ASSQVRGTAKETQY
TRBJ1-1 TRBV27 ASSLSQGSEAF
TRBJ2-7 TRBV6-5 ASRRGQYYEQY
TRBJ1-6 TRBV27 ASSSPTGGRNSPLH
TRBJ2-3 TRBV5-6 ASSLGIQSDTQY
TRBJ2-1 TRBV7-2 ASSRLGRNSYNEQF
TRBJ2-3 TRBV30 AFTRQGAEDTQY
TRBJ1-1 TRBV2 ASRRGVANTEAF
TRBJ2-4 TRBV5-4 ASSLARGIQY
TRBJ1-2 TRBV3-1 ASSRGQGPYGYT
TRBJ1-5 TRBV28 ASSQHGTGNQPQH
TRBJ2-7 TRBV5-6 ASSRQGDYEQY
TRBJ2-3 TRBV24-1 ATSDAATQY
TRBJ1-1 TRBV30 AWRWSRLVTEAF
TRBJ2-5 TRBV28 ASSLMDRGRETQY
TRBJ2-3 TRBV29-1 SVGEGSDTQY
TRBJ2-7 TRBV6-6 ASSSPSRGDYEQY
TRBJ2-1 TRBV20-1 SAEGWSYNEQF
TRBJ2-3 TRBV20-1 SARDRVRGTDTQY
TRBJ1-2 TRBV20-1 SARAAGDYGYT
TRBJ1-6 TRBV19 ASSMTGQGASPLH
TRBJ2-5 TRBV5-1 ASSLGLAEYQETQY
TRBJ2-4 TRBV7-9 ASSLVPNGAKNIQY
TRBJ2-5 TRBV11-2 ASSLVLGWQETQY
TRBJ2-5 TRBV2 ASSSQGLQETQY
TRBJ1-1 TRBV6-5 ASRSVYTEAF
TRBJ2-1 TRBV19 ASSISSGEQF
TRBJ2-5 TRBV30 AWSIGTEQETQY
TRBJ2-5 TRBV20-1 SASQGETQY
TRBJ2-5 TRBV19 ASSKLGNVQETQY
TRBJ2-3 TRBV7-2 ASSLFGDTQY
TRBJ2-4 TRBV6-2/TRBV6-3 ASRTRDSKNIQY
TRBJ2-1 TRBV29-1 SVRTGFNEQF
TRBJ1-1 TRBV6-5 ASRTPTEAF
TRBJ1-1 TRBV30 AWSGGRGNTEAF
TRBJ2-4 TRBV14 ASSQSLNIQY